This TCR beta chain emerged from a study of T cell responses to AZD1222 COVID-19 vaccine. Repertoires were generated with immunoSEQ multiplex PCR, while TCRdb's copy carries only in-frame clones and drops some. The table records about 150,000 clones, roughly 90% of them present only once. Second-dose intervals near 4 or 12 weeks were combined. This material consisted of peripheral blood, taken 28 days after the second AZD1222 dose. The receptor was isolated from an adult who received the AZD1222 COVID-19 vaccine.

CDR3 residues: CASSLGSGGPKNIQYF. CDR3 nucleotide sequence: TGTGCCAGCAGCCTCGGGAGCGGGGGGCCCAAAAACATTCAGTACTTC. The chain uses TRBV3-1 (or the pseudogene TRBV3-2) and TRBJ2-4, with 9 bases that match TRBD2. This CDR3 has 16 amino acids. V lost 4 bases and J lost 2; bases outside the gene matches: 6. Per the germline V gene, CDR1 is LGHDT and CDR2 is YNNKEL (reference sequence).